These 29 T cell receptor beta chains came from one sample sequenced in a study of blood T cell repertoires in COVID-19. Here immunoSEQ multiplex PCR was the method, and the copy in TCRdb shows in-frame clones only, minus some. The sample has under 300,000 clones; 81% are singletons. What was sequenced was peripheral blood. The receptors were gathered from a woman aged 60-70 years with active or convalescent COVID-19.

The chain carries TRBV5-1 and TRBJ2-7, with TRBD1 as a possible D gene (5 bases). The CDR3 extends over 15 amino acids. Germline CDR1 SGHRS, CDR2 YFSETQ. With 3 bases removed from V and 3 bases from J, the gap between germline ends came to 16 bases. This chain's CDR3 is CASSSTDNQGYEQYF. CDR3 DNA sequence: TGCGCCAGCAGCTCGACGGACAACCAGGGCTACGAGCAGTACTTC.

The genes are TRBV5-1 and TRBJ2-3; 8 bases are shared with TRBD2. CDR1 and CDR2 (germline): SGHRS, YFSETQ. This CDR3 spans 15 amino acids. V lost 0 bases and J lost 4; bases outside the gene matches: 4. As DNA, the CDR3 is TGCGCCAGCAGCTTGGTTCGGGGGGGCTCAGATACGCAGTATTTT. This codes for CASSLVRGGSDTQYF.

The rearrangement links TRBV29-1 to TRBJ2-1; weak D call: TRBD1 (6 bases). Germline CDR1 reads SQVTM; CDR2 reads ANQGSEA. V was cut by 6 bases and J by 5 bases, with 20 bases left in between. This CDR3 has 15 amino acids. The DNA for the CDR3 is TGCAGCGTCCACGGGACACGAAAGGAGGACAATGAGCAGTTCTTC. The encoded protein is CSVHGTRKEDNEQFF.

The chain joins TRBV11-2 to TRBJ2-1, with D tentatively TRBD1 (6 bases). Germline CDR1 and CDR2: SGHAT and FQNNGV. V was pared by 5 bases and J by 9 bases, with 14 bases between. This CDR3 comprises 13 residues. The CDR3 bases are TGTGCCAGCAGCCGCAACAGGGATGGTGAGCAGTTCTTC. It encodes CASSRNRDGEQFF.

The chain joins TRBV4-3 to TRBJ2-7; 10 nucleotides align to TRBD1. Germline V CDR1 and CDR2: LGHNA, YSLEER. The CDR3 runs 15 residues. V gave up 1 base and J gave up 9 bases; unmatched junction bases: 9. The CDR3 DNA reads as TGCGCCAGCAGCCAAGCCGGGACAGGGGCTCGGGGGCAGTACTTC. Protein sequence: CASSQAGTGARGQYF.

The genes are TRBV3-1 (or the pseudogene TRBV3-2) and TRBJ2-3; 7 nucleotides agree with TRBD1. Germline loops: CDR1 LGHDT, CDR2 YNNKEL (reference sequence). The CDR3 runs 15 residues. With V trimmed by 4 bases and J by 0 bases, 4 bases remained unmatched. The CDR3 loop is CASSRGQSSTDTQYF. CDR3 DNA: TGTGCCAGCAGCCGGGGACAGAGTAGCACAGATACGCAGTATTTT.

The V and J genes are TRBV7-9 and TRBJ1-2; a possible D gene is TRBD1 (5 bases). The CDR3 loop spans 14 amino acids. The germline CDR1 and CDR2 sequences are SEHNR and FQNEAQ (reference sequence). V shed 3 bases and J shed 0 bases, with 8 bases lying between them. CDR3 bases: TGTGCCAGCAGCTTCCTGACAGCTAACTATGGCTACACCTTC. It translates to CASSFLTANYGYTF.

This clone has only a few counts. This sequence joins TRBV5-4 and TRBJ2-2; 11 positions match TRBD2. Per germline, CDR1 SGHNT and CDR2 YYREEE (reference sequence). The CDR3 length is 18 residues. The V gene end was trimmed by 4 bases and the J gene end by 0 bases; junction bases not matched to a gene: 8. CDR3 residues: CASSPMTSGAANTGELFF. The CDR3 DNA follows: TGTGCCAGCAGCCCCATGACTAGCGGGGCCGCGAACACCGGGGAGCTGTTTTTT. The entire variable domain, with the rest obtained from reference TRBV5-4 and TRBJ2-2, is as follows: ETGVTQSPTHLIKTRGQQVTLRCSSQSGHNTVSWYQQALGQGPQFIFQYYREEENGRGNFPPRFSGLQFPNYSSELNVNALELDDSALYLCASSPMTSGAANTGELFFGEGSRLTVL.

V gene TRBV5-4 combines with J gene TRBJ2-5, with 8 nucleotides matching TRBD2. CDR3 size: 14 residues. CDR1 is SGHNT, CDR2 YYREEE, per germline (reference sequence). The V and J ends lost 0 bases and 5 bases, in that order; junction bases with no gene match: 3. In DNA form, the CDR3 reads TGTGCCAGCAGCTTGGACGGGGGGGCGGAGACCCAGTACTTC. It specifies CASSLDGGAETQYF.

The CDR3 here is CASSEGDRVTNEKLFF. CDR3 DNA sequence: TGTGCCAGCAGTGAAGGGGACAGGGTGACAAATGAAAAACTGTTTTTT. The rearrangement uses TRBV2 and TRBJ1-4, with 9 bases fitting TRBD1. This CDR3 comprises 16 residues. Trimming took 1 base from V and 5 from J; bases not matched to a gene: 5. Germline V gene lookup returns CDR1 SNHLY and CDR2 FYNNEI. The variable domain in full, with the rest retrieved from reference TRBV2 and TRBJ1-4, is EPEVTQTPSHQVTQMGQEVILRCVPISNHLYFYWYRQILGQKVEFLVSFYNNEISEKSEIFDDQFSVERPDGSNFTLKIRSTKLEDSAMYFCASSEGDRVTNEKLFFGSGTQLSVL.

The chain has TRBV5-1 and TRBJ2-3; D might be TRBD2 (5 bases). Between the trimmed V and J ends, which lost 1 base and 4 bases, there was a span of 13 bases. This CDR3 region has 15 residues. Germline V lookup: CDR1 SGHRS, CDR2 YFSETQ. CDR3 nucleotides: TGCGCCAGCAGCTTGTGGGGAGAATATCCAGATACGCAGTATTTT. The encoded protein is CASSLWGEYPDTQYF.

The rearrangement joins TRBV11-3 to TRBJ2-3; 10 bases agree with TRBD2. The CDR3 covers 17 residues. Trimming took 0 bases from V and 2 from J; bases not matched to a gene: 5. The germline V gene has CDR1 SGHNT and CDR2 YENEEA. CDR3 in DNA: TGTGCCAGCAGCTTAGATGTAGCGGGGGGCCTCACAGATACGCAGTATTTT. Translating gives CASSLDVAGGLTDTQYF.

This chain connects TRBV5-1 to TRBJ2-3; 9 positions match TRBD2. The CDR3 is 18 amino acids. V dropped 2 bases and J dropped 3; count of bases not matched to a gene: 13. Germline-derived CDR1 and CDR2 are SGHRS and YFSETQ. CDR3 sequence reads: CASSLELRAGGKTDTQYF. The CDR3 DNA is TGCGCCAGCAGCTTAGAACTCCGGGCGGGGGGGAAGACAGATACGCAGTATTTT.

The chain joins TRBV6-5 to TRBJ2-1; 10 bases map to TRBD1. CDR1 and CDR2 (germline): MNHEY, SVGAGI. The CDR3 has 15 residues. V was clipped by 7 bases and J by 1 base; unmatched bases: 4. The CDR3 here is CASTPGQGSYNEQFF. In nucleotides, the CDR3 is TGTGCCAGCACCCCGGGACAGGGGTCCTACAATGAGCAGTTCTTC.

This sequence joins TRBV4-3 and TRBJ2-3; D unclear. Trimming left V 0 bases short and J 0 bases short, with 16 bases between. Germline CDR1 and CDR2: LGHNA and YSLEER. The CDR3 has 18 amino acids. The CDR3, as DNA: TGCGCCAGCAGCCAAGATCTGGGCAGGTTCTCTAGCACAGATACGCAGTATTTT. Amino acid sequence: CASSQDLGRFSSTDTQYF.

The chain combines TRBV6-5 with TRBJ2-7, with D possibly matching TRBD1 (7 bases). CDR1 is MNHEY, CDR2 SVGAGI, per germline. Trimming pared 2 bases from V and 3 bases from J, leaving 11 bases between. The CDR3 covers 14 residues. The CDR3 region is CASSYRRGLYEQYF. Written as DNA, the CDR3 is TGTGCCAGCAGTTACCGGAGGGGGCTCTACGAGCAGTACTTC.

The chain links TRBV15 to TRBJ1-4; TRBD1 is a possible D gene (6 bases). Trimming pared 2 bases from V and 4 bases from J, leaving 14 bases between. Germline values: CDR1 LNHNV, CDR2 YYDKDF (reference sequence). CDR3 length equals 16 residues. Here the CDR3 reads CATSRTPRGLNEKLFF. The CDR3, as DNA: TGTGCCACCAGCAGAACACCCAGGGGTCTTAATGAAAAACTGTTTTTT.

This chain joins TRBV4-3 and TRBJ2-3; 9 nucleotides line up with TRBD2. CDR1 LGHNA and CDR2 YSLEER come from the germline V gene. This CDR3 contains 16 residues. The junction had 5 bases not matched to a gene; V was cut back by 3 bases and J by 1 base. The CDR3 reads CASSQRGGGGTDTQYF. In nucleotides, the CDR3 is TGCGCCAGCAGCCAGCGGGGGGGCGGGGGCACAGATACGCAGTATTTT.

V gene TRBV23-1 combines with J gene TRBJ2-2, with TRBD1 matching over 8 bases. TRBV23-1 is known as an ORF, though its function is uncertain. The CDR3 has 15 amino acids. V lost 6 bases, J lost 9 bases, and 12 bases stayed unmatched. CDR3 sequence: CASSAGQDSYRELFF. The CDR3 DNA reads TGCGCCAGCAGCGCGGGACAGGATTCATATAGGGAGCTGTTTTTT.

The chain couples TRBV27 to TRBJ1-6, with 7 bases identical to TRBD1. Trimming took 8 bases from V and 1 from J; bases not matched to a gene: 8. The length of the CDR3 is 16 residues. The germline gives CDR1 MNHEY, CDR2 SMNVEV (reference sequence). CDR3 nucleotides: TGTGCCAGCCGTAAGACAGGGATTTCCTATAATTCACCCCTCCACTTT. Residues: CASRKTGISYNSPLHF.

The rearrangement uses TRBV28 and TRBJ1-2, with 8 bases that match TRBD1. Germline CDR1 reads MDHEN; CDR2 reads SYDVKM. With V trimmed by 3 bases and J by 0 bases, 3 bases remained unmatched. This CDR3 contains 15 residues. In DNA form, the CDR3 reads TGTGCCAGCAGTTTTGCGACAGGGGCTAACTATGGCTACACCTTC. Translation gives CASSFATGANYGYTF.

The chain employs TRBV12-3 or TRBV12-4 and TRBJ1-2; 7 bases align to TRBD1. The CDR3 contains 13 residues. V lost 3 bases, J lost 8 bases, and 6 bases stayed unmatched. CDR3 residues: CASSFGTVSGYTF. CDR3 coding DNA: TGTGCCAGCAGTTTTGGGACAGTGTCGGGCTACACCTTC.

V is TRBV7-2 and J is TRBJ2-1, with 10 bases that match TRBD2. Germline lookup yields CDR1 SGHTA and CDR2 FQGNSA. V lost 0 bases to trimming and J lost 2 bases; unmatched junction nucleotides: 4. The CDR3 contains 17 residues. The DNA for the CDR3 is TGTGCCAGCAGCTTAGCTGGGAGCGGGGGGGCCTACAATGAGCAGTTCTTC. Translated: CASSLAGSGGAYNEQFF.

This chain joins TRBV11-2 and TRBJ1-4; a weak D match, TRBD1 (6 bases). V lost 5 bases and J lost 5, with 15 bases in between. The CDR3 sequence is 15 residues long. CDR1 and CDR2 from the germline V gene are SGHAT and FQNNGV. The CDR3 coding sequence is TGTGCCAGCAGCCAGCCGCAGGGGTTAAATGAAAAACTGTTTTTT. Amino acids: CASSQPQGLNEKLFF.

The chain links TRBV25-1 to TRBJ2-5; no reliable D call. The germline gives CDR1 MGHDK, CDR2 SYGVNS. This CDR3 has 13 amino acids. V lost 3 bases and J lost 5, with 10 bases in between. This CDR3 reads CASSDYETETQYF. CDR3 nucleotides: TGTGCCAGCAGTGACTACGAAACGGAGACCCAGTACTTC.

The chain is built from TRBV6-5 and TRBJ1-2; the match to TRBD1 covers 8 bases. CDR1 is MNHEY and CDR2 is SVGAGI in the germline V gene. The CDR3 is 15 amino acids. V was pared by 6 bases and J by 4 bases, with 10 bases of the junction left unmatched. This CDR3 reads CASSADRTGTYGYTF. The CDR3 nucleotides read TGTGCCAGCAGCGCCGACAGGACAGGGACCTATGGCTACACCTTC.

J is TRBJ2-2 and V is TRBV7-3, with 10 bases identical to TRBD2. The CDR3 contains 16 residues. CDR1 SGHTA and CDR2 FQGTGA come from the germline V gene. Trimming at V came to 5 bases and at J to 3 bases, leaving 6 bases not matched to a gene. DNA for the CDR3: TGTGCCAGCAGCGCAACTAGCGGGGACCACACCGGGGAGCTGTTTTTT. Protein: CASSATSGDHTGELFF.

The genes are TRBV7-2 and TRBJ2-1, with a possible D match to TRBD2 (5 bases). Deletions cut 4 bases from V and 5 bases from J, with 12 bases between. Germline V CDR1 and CDR2: SGHTA, FQGNSA. The CDR3 extends over 14 amino acids. Written as DNA, the CDR3 is TGTGCCAGCAGCTGGTACCGGGGTGACAATGAGCAGTTCTTC. This codes for CASSWYRGDNEQFF.

The chain has TRBV7-3 and TRBJ2-3, with 8 bases aligning to TRBD1. The CDR3 extends over 14 amino acids. The V gene end was trimmed by 3 bases and the J gene end by 5 bases; junction bases not matched to a gene: 4. Germline CDR1 and CDR2: SGHTA and FQGTGA. CDR3 residues: CASSFTGGRDTQYF. CDR3 nucleotides: TGTGCCAGCAGCTTCACAGGGGGACGAGATACGCAGTATTTT. The variable domain in full, with the rest retrieved from reference TRBV7-3 and TRBJ2-3, is GAGVSQTPSNKVTEKGKYVELRCDPISGHTALYWYRQSLGQGPEFLIYFQGTGAADDSGLPNDRFFAVRPEGSVSTLKIQRTERGDSAVYLCASSFTGGRDTQYFGPGTRLTVL.